Reported below is one T cell receptor (beta chain). The table came from immunoSEQ multiplex PCR; TCRdb's copy has only in-frame clones and leaves some out. Altogether under 1,100,000 clones are present, about 76% being singletons, with the ten largest covering approximately 1.5%. The sample belongs to a study of shared clonotypes between healthy human individuals. Germline CDR1 GTSNPN, CDR2 SVGIG (reference sequence). CDR3 length: 13 residues. J was trimmed by 7 bases and V by 3 bases; bases with no gene match: 7. Material: memory CD4+ T cells sorted from blood. Subset indicated: CD45RA-negative fraction. The source of this sequence is a man aged 18 to 29 in good health. V gene TRBV30 combines with J gene TRBJ2-7, with 9 bases fitting TRBD2. CDR3 region: CAWSGLAGLEQYF. DNA of the CDR3: TGTGCCTGGAGCGGCCTAGCGGGGCTTGAGCAGTACTTC.